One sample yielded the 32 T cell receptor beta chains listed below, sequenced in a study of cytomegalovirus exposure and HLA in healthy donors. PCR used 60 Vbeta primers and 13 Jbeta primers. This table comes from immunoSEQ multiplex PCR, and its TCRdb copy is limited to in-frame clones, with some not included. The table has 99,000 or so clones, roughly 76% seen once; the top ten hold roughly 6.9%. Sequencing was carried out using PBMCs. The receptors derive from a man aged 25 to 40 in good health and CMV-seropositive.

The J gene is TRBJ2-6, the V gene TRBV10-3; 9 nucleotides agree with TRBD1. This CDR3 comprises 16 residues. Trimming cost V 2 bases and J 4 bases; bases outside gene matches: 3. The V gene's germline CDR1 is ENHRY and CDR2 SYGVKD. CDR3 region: CAISEGQGYGANVLTF. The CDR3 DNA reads TGTGCCATCAGTGAGGGACAGGGGTACGGGGCCAACGTCCTGACTTTC.

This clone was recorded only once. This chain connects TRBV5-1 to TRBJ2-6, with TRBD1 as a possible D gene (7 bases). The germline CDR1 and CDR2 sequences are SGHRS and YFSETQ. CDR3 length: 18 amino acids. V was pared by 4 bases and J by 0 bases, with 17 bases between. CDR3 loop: CASSLRQGGGSGANVLTF. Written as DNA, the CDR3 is TGCGCCAGCAGCCTCCGACAGGGAGGAGGCTCTGGGGCCAACGTCCTGACTTTC.

The CDR3 sequence: CASSRRNTGELFF. CDR3 bases: TGTGCCAGCAGTAGGAGGAACACCGGGGAGCTGTTTTTT. This chain joins TRBV6-1 and TRBJ2-2; no clear D gene. Germline loops: CDR1 MNHNS, CDR2 SASEGT. Trimming took off 5 bases at V and 1 base at J, with 5 bases between the two ends. CDR3 length: 13 amino acids.

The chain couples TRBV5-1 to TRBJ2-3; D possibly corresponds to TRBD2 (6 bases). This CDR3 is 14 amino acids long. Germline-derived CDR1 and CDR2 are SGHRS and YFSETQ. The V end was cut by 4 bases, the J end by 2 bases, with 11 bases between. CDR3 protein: CASSISGYTDTQYF. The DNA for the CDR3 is TGCGCCAGCAGCATTAGCGGTTACACAGATACGCAGTATTTT.

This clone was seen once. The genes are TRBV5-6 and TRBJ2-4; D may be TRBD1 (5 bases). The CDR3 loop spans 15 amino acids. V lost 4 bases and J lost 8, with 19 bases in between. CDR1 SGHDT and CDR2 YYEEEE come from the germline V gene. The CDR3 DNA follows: TGTGCCAGCAGCGGAACTCCGGGTGACAGACACATTCAGTACTTC. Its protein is CASSGTPGDRHIQYF.

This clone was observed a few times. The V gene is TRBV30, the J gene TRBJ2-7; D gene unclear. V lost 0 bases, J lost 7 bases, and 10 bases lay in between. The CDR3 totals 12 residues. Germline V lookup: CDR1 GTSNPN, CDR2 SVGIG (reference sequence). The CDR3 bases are TGTGCCTGGAGTGTAACTTTGCTGGAGCAGTACTTC. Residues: CAWSVTLLEQYF.

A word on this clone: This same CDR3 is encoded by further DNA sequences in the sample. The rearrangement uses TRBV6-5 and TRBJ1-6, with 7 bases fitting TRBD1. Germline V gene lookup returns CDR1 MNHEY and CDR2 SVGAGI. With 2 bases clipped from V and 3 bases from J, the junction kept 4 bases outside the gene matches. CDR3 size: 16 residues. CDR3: CASSYEGANYNSPLHF. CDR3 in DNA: TGTGCCAGCAGTTACGAGGGGGCGAACTATAATTCACCCCTCCACTTT.

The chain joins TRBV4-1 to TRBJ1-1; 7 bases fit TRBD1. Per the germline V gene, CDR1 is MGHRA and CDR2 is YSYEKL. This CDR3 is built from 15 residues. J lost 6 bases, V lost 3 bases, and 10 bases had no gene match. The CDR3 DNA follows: TGCGCCAGCAGCCAGCTCAGGGGGGCCCTCGCTGAAGCTTTCTTT. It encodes CASSQLRGALAEAFF.

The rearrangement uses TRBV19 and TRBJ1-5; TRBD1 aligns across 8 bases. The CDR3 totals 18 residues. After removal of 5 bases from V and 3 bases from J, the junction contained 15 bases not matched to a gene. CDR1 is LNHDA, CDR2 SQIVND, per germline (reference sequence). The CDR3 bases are TGTGCCAGTAGTCCCCACCTAGGGCAGGGGGCCACCAATCAGCCCCAGCATTTT. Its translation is CASSPHLGQGATNQPQHF.

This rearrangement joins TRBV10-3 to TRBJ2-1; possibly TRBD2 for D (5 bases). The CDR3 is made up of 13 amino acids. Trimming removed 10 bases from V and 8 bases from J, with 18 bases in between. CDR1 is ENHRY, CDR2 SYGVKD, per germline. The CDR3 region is CATRRGTTDEQFF. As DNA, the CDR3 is TGTGCCACCCGCCGGGGAACGACGGATGAGCAGTTCTTC.

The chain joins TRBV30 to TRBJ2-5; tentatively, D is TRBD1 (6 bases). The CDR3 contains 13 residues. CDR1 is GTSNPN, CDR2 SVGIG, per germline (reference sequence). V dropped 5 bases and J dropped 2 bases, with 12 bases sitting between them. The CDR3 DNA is TGTGCCTGGGAGACAGGTTTACAAGAGACCCAGTACTTC. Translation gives CAWETGLQETQYF. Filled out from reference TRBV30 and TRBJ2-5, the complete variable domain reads SQTIHQWPATLVQPVGSPLSLECTVEGTSNPNLYWYRQAAGRGLQLLFYSVGIGQISSEVPQNLSASRPQDRQFILSSKKLLLSDSGFYLCAWETGLQETQYFGPGTRLLVL.

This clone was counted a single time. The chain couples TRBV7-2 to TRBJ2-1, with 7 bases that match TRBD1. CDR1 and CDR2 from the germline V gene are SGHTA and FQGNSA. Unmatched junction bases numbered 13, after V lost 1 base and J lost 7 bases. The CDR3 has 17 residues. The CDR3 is CASSLGMGRGQGNEQFF. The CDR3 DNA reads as TGTGCCAGCAGCTTAGGAATGGGTAGGGGGCAGGGGAATGAGCAGTTCTTC.

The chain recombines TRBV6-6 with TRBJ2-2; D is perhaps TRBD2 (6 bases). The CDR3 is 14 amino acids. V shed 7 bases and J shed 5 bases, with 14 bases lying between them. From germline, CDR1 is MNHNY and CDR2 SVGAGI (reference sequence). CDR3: CASMDGGGTGELFF. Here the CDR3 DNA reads TGTGCCAGCATGGACGGGGGAGGTACCGGGGAGCTGTTTTTT.

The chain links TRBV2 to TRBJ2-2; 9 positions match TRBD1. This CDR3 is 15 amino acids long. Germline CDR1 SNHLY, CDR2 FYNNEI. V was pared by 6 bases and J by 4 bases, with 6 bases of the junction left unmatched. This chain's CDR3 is CASRARDRATGELFF. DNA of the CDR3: TGTGCCAGCAGGGCCCGGGACAGGGCCACCGGGGAGCTGTTTTTT.

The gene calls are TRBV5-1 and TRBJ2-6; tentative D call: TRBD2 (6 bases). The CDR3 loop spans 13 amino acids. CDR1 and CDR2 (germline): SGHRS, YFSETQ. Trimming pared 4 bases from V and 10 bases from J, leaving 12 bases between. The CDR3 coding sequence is TGCGCCAGCAGCCTCGGGGCGGGGAACGTCCTGACTTTC. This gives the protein CASSLGAGNVLTF.

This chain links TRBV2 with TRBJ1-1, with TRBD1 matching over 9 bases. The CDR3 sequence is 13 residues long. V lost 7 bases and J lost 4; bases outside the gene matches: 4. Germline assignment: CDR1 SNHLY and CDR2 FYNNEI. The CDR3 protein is CASKQGAATEAFF. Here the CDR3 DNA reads TGTGCCAGCAAACAGGGGGCGGCCACTGAAGCTTTCTTT.

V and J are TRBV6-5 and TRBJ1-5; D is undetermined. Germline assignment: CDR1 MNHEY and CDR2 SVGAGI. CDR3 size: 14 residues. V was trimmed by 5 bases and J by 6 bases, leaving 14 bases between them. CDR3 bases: TGTGCCAGCAGTCGGGGAAATCGGGGTCAGCCCCAGCATTTT. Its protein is CASSRGNRGQPQHF.

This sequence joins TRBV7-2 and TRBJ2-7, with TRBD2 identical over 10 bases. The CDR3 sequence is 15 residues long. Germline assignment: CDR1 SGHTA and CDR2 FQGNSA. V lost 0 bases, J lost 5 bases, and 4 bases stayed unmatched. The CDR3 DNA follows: TGTGCCAGCAGCTTAGCCTCACTAGCGGGACACGAGCAGTACTTC. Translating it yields CASSLASLAGHEQYF.

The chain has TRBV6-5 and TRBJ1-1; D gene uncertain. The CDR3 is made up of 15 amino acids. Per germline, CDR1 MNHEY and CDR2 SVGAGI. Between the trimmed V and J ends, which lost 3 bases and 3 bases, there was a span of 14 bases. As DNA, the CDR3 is TGTGCCAGCAGTTATACCGTCCAACGGGACACTGAAGCTTTCTTT. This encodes CASSYTVQRDTEAFF.

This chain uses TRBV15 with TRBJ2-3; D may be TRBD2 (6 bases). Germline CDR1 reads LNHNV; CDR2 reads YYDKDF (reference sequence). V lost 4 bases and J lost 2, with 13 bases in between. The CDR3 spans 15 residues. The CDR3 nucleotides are TGTGCCACCAGCAACCCGGGAGATTCCACAGATACGCAGTATTTT. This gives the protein CATSNPGDSTDTQYF.

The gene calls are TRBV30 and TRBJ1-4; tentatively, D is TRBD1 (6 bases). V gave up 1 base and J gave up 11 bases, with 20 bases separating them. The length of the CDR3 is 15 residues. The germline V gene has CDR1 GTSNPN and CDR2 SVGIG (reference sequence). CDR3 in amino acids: CAWSGDTWDLQKLFF. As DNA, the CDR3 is TGTGCCTGGAGTGGGGACACTTGGGATCTTCAGAAACTGTTTTTT.

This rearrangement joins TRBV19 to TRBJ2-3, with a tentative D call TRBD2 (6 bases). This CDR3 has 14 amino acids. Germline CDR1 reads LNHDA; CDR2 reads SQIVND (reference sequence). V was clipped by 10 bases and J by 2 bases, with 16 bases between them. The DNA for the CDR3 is TGTGCCACCAACTTAGGAGGGCTCACAGATACGCAGTATTTT. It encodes CATNLGGLTDTQYF. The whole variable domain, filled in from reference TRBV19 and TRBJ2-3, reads DGGITQSPKYLFRKEGQNVTLSCEQNLNHDAMYWYRQDPGQGLRLIYYSQIVNDFQKGDIAEGYSVSREKKESFPLTVTSAQKNPTAFYLCATNLGGLTDTQYFGPGTRLTVL.

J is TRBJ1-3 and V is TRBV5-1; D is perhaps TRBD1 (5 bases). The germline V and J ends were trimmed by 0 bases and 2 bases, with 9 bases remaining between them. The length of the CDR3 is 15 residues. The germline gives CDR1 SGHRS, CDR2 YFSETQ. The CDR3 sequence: CASSLGTTTGNTIYF. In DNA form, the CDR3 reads TGCGCCAGCAGCTTGGGGACAACGACTGGAAACACCATATATTTT.

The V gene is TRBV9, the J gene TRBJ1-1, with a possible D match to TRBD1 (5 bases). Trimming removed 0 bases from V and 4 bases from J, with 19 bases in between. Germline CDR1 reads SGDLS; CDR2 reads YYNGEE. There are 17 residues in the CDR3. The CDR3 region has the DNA TGTGCCAGCAGCGTAGGCCCGGGAGGGGTGGGTCGCACTGAAGCTTTCTTT. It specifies CASSVGPGGVGRTEAFF.

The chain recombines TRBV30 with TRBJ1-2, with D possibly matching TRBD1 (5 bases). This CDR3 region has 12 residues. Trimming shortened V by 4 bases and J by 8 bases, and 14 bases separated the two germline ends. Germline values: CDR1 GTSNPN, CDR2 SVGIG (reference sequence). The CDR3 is CAWTGLGGGYTF. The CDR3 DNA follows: TGTGCCTGGACCGGGCTGGGGGGGGGCTACACCTTC.

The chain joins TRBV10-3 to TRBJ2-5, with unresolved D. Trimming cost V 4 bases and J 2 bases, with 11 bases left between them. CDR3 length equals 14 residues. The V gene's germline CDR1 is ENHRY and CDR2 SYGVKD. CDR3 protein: CAISVASEQETQYF. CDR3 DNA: TGTGCCATCAGTGTCGCCTCTGAGCAAGAGACCCAGTACTTC.

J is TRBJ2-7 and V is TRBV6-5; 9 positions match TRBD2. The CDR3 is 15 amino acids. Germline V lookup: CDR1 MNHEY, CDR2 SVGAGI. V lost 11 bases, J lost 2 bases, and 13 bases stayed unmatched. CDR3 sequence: CASRTAGGPTYEQYF. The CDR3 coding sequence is TGTGCCTCACGCACGGCGGGGGGGCCGACCTACGAGCAGTACTTC.

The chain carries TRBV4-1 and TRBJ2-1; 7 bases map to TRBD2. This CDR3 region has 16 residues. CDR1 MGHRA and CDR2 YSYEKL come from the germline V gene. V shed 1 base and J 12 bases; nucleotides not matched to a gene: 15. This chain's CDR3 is CASSQATSPAAPGQFF. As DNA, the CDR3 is TGCGCCAGCAGCCAAGCGACTAGCCCTGCTGCGCCCGGGCAGTTCTTC.

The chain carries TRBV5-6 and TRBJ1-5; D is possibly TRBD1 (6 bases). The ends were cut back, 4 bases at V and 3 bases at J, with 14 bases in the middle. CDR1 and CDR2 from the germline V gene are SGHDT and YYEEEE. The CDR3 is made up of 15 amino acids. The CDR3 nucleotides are TGTGCCAGCAGCCGTCAGGGGATGAACAATCAGCCCCAGCATTTT. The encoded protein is CASSRQGMNNQPQHF.

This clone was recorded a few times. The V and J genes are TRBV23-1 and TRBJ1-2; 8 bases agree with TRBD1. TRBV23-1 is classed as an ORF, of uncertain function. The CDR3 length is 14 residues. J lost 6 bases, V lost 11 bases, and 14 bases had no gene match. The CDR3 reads CAPPHSDRENGYTF. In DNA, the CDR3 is TGCGCCCCCCCCCACTCGGACAGGGAAAATGGCTACACCTTC.

The DNA for the CDR3 is TGCGCCAGCAGCCCTTCCCCCGGGGACACTGAAGCTTTCTTT. Its translation is CASSPSPGDTEAFF. V and J are TRBV4-3 and TRBJ1-1; D unresolved. The ends were cut back, 4 bases at V and 3 bases at J, with 12 bases in the middle. CDR3 size: 14 residues. Per the germline V gene, CDR1 is LGHNA and CDR2 is YSLEER.

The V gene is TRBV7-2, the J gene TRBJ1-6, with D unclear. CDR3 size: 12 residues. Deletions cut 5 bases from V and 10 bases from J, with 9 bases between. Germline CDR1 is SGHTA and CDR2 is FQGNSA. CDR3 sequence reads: CASSDIRSPLHF. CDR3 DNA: TGTGCCAGCAGCGACATCCGCTCACCCCTCCACTTT.